By frequency in the sample, the clone carrying this T cell receptor (beta chain) is medium-sized. The data derive from a study of blood T cell repertoires in COVID-19. Study context: The United States, Italy and Spain provided the acute and convalescent COVID-19 samples. T cells, B-cell-depleted T cells, or PBMCs supplied cDNA or gDNA.

The germline gives CDR1 SGHAT, CDR2 FQNNGV. The CDR3 covers 16 residues. Losses at the gene ends were 0 bases for V and 3 bases for J; bases not matched to a gene: 4. In the original processing: Estimation of nucleated cell counts relied on the amplification of reference gene primers. TCRdb's table, derived via immunoSEQ multiplex PCR, lists solely in-frame clones and lacks some. V and J calls plus clone size are reproduced from that table; the DNA served to infer D and trimming. The repertoire holds more than 70,000 clones, with around 89% as singletons. This TCR was sampled from a man between 50 and 59 years old with acute or convalescent COVID-19. The V gene is TRBV11-2, the J gene TRBJ2-7; 11 bases fit TRBD1. What was sequenced was peripheral blood. CDR3 nucleotides: TGTGCCAGCAGCTTAGATAGGGACAGGGGGGTCTACGAGCAGTACTTC. It translates to CASSLDRDRGVYEQYF.